The T cell receptor (beta chain) described here comes from a study of T cell responses to AZD1222 COVID-19 vaccine. General observations from the study: Regions 160-218 and 743-854 dominated among vaccine-associated CD4 TCRs spanning spike. Repertoire samples came only from after the peak T cell response. Clonal diversity was possibly underestimated, and white British individuals and females predominated among donors.

On this clone: Its antigen is unidentified.

Profiling relied on immunoSEQ multiplex PCR, and the TCRdb table lists in-frame clones only, not all of them. The data hold some 80,000 clones, with more than 70% observed a single time. The source material was peripheral blood, sampled 28 days after the second dose of the MenACWY control vaccine. This sequence originates from an adult who received the MenACWY meningococcal vaccine as a control.

The CDR3 bases are TGTGCCAGCAGTTGGGGACTAGCAGCGGAGACCCAGTACTTC. Residues: CASSWGLAAETQYF. The rearrangement joins TRBV11-1 to TRBJ2-5; 9 bases agree with TRBD2. The CDR3 length is 14 residues. CDR1 SGHAT and CDR2 FQDESV come from the germline V gene (reference sequence). J gave up 5 bases and V 6 bases, and 7 bases lay outside the gene matches. Drawing the rest from reference TRBV11-1 and TRBJ2-5, the complete variable domain is EAEVAQSPRYKITEKSQAVAFWCDPISGHATLYWYRQILGQGPELLVQFQDESVVDDSQLPKDRFSAERLKGVDSTLKIQPAELGDSAMYLCASSWGLAAETQYFGPGTRLLVL.